The entry below describes one T cell receptor beta chain. Library construction for TCR beta used iRepertoire HTBI primers and Arm-PCR of CDR3 regions. TCRdb reprocessed the multiplex PCR reads via MiXCR and lists one record per CDR3 protein. The table includes about 500,000 distinct CDR3 sequences, around 15% detected once. Sample time point: newly diagnosed GD, antithyroid drugs for less than 3 months. The TCR library was made from RNA that had been extracted from PBMCs in TRIzol. An endocrinology department in Xi'an, China, supplied the patients. Germline CDR1 and CDR2: MNHEY and SVGEGT. This CDR3 is built from 14 residues. V was trimmed by 5 bases and J by 3 bases, leaving 11 bases between them. The data were obtained in a study of regulatory T cells in long-lasting Graves disease. This sample also appeared in a second study, on T cells in Graves' hyperthyroidism and ophthalmopathy.

V usage is TRBV6-2 or TRBV6-3 and J usage is TRBJ1-5, with a possible D match to TRBD1 (5 bases). The sample was peripheral blood mononuclear cells (PBMCs), taken at new diagnosis, from a patient treated with antithyroid drugs. The receptor was derived from a man aged 35-49 years with Graves disease. The CDR3 DNA sequence: TGTGCCAGCAGTGAACAGGTTACCAATCAGCCCCAGCATTTT. Amino acid sequence: CASSEQVTNQPQHF.